Given below is one T cell receptor beta chain in context. Its target is not known. Researchers ran the PCR with 60 Vbeta and 13 Jbeta primers. In the authors' methods: As a later analysis found, there were approximately 80 million unique TCR beta chains, of which roughly 11 million were shared. Assay used: immunoSEQ multiplex PCR; TCRdb lists only in-frame clones, some missing. V and J calls and clone size are copied from that table; D and trimming were computed from the DNA. The sample consists of about 110,000 clones, 60% to 75% of them appearing once. The data stem from a study of cytomegalovirus exposure and HLA in healthy donors. General observations from the study: Most TCR sequences were rare, but some public TCRs occurred in many donors. There were over 150 TCR beta chains listed as cytomegalovirus-associated. Reportedly, TCR beta sequences accurately predicted HLA-A and HLA-B alleles in most subjects.

In germline, CDR1 is SEHNR, CDR2 FQNEAQ (reference sequence). V was pared by 1 base and J by 5 bases, with 8 bases of the junction left unmatched. CDR3 length: 17 residues. What was sequenced was PBMCs. The TCR was taken from a male donor in good health and CMV-seropositive. The V gene is TRBV7-9, the J gene TRBJ1-5; 10 positions match TRBD1. DNA of the CDR3: TGTGCCAGCAGCTTAGGGGGGGGACAGGGGCGCCATCAGCCCCAGCATTTT. Its protein is CASSLGGGQGRHQPQHF.